The present entry profiles one TCR beta chain with its context. Trimming removed 0 bases from V and 7 bases from J, with 13 bases in between. This CDR3 comprises 14 residues. Germline-derived CDR1 and CDR2 are SGHKS and YYEKEE (reference sequence). It was with random hexamers that roughly 0.5 to 1 ug RNA was reverse transcribed. By means of immunoSEQ multiplex PCR, TCR beta CDR3 spanning 54 Vbeta and 13 Jbeta underwent amplification. TCRdb analysed the immunoSEQ multiplex PCR reads with MiXCR anew, one entry per CDR3 protein. The sample includes 240,000 or so distinct CDR3 sequences, roughly 95% of them seen just once. This sample was included in a study of CD8 T cells in Susac syndrome.

The sequenced material came from CD4+ T cells from PBMCs. The rearrangement uses TRBV5-5 and TRBJ2-5; possibly TRBD1 or TRBD2 for D (6 bases each). This TCR came from a human donor with Susac syndrome. CDR3 nucleotide sequence: TGTGCCAGCAGCTTGGTACAGGAGGGGGGGACCCAGTACTTC. Protein sequence: CASSLVQEGGTQYF.